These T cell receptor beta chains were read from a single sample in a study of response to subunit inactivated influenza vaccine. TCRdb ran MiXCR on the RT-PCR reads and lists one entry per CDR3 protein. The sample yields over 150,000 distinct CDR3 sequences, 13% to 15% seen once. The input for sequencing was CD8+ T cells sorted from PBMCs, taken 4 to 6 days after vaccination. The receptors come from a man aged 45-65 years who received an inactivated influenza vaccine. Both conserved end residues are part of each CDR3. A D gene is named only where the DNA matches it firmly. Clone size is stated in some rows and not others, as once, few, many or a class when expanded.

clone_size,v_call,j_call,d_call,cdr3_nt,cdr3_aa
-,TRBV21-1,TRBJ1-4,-,TGTGCCAGCAGCAAAAACTTACCTTTAGAGGCGTGGGAAAAACTGTTTTTT,CASSKNLPLEAWEKLFF
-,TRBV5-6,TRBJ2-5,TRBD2,TGTGCCAGCAGCTCGAGGGTTAGCGGGGGTTTCCAAGAGACCCAGTACTTC,CASSSRVSGGFQETQYF
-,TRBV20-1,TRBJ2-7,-,TGCAGTGCTAGAGATGGGCTGGCTAGCTACGAGCAGTACTTC,CSARDGLASYEQYF
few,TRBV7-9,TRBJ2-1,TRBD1,TGTGCCAGCAGCTTCTTACCGGGACAGGGATACAATGAGCAGTTCTTC,CASSFLPGQGYNEQFF
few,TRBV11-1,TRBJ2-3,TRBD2,TGTGCCAGCAGCTTACCGAGAGAGGGAGGACTAGCGGGAACAGATACGCAGTATTTT,CASSLPREGGLAGTDTQYF
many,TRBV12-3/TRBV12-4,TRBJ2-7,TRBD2,TGTGCCAGCACCCTCGGGCTAGCGGGGGGGCCGATCCCCTACGAGCAGTACTTC,CASTLGLAGGPIPYEQYF
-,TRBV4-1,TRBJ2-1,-,TGTGCCATCAGCCCCGGACACGCGATCAATGAGCAGTTCTTC,CAISPGHAINEQFF
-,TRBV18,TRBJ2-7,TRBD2,TGTGCCAGCTCACCCCCGACGGGGGGGGCTTCGGACGAGCAGTACTTC,CASSPPTGGASDEQYF
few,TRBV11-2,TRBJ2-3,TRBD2,TGTGCCAGCAGCTTAGAAGCGCTAGCGGGAGGGCCAGAGACAGATACGCAGTATTTT,CASSLEALAGGPETDTQYF
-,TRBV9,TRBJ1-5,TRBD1,TGTGCCAGCAGCGTAGGGACAGGGCTTCATCAGCCCCAGCATTTT,CASSVGTGLHQPQHF
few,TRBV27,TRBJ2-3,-,TGTGCCAGCAGTTCTAGCTCCTATCTCTCAGATACGCAGTATTTT,CASSSSSYLSDTQYF
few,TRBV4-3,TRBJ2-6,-,TGCGCCAGCAGCCAAGACACGGACAACGTCCTGACTTTC,CASSQDTDNVLTF
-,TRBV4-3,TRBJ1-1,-,TGCGCCAGCAGCCACACGGGAGTTGTGAACACTGAAGCTTTCTTT,CASSHTGVVNTEAFF
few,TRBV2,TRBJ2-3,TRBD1,TGTGCCAGCAGTTCGGACAGGGGGGTCACAGATACGCAGTATTTT,CASSSDRGVTDTQYF